This T cell receptor (beta chain) was sequenced during a study of neurological immune-mediated disorders. The CDR3 extends over 19 amino acids. CDR1 LNHNV and CDR2 YYDKDF come from the germline V gene (reference sequence). Trimming cost V 3 bases and J 3 bases, with 23 bases left between them. This clonotype occurred a few times. Its antigen is as yet unknown. 5'RACE generated cDNA with 10-nucleotide random UMIs. One entry per CDR3 protein, called by TCRdb with MiXCR from the 5' RACE reads. The table includes tens of thousands of distinct CDR3 sequences, around an eighth detected once. Time point of the sample: longitudinal time-point 3. 2 million unsorted PBMCs were stored in RNAlater at -80 °C before RNA extraction. The study's findings and limits: Falling below healthy controls, multiple sclerosis showed the least TCR clonal expansion, while HTLV-1-associated myelopathy showed the most.

The sample was PBMCs. The TCR was taken from a man aged 25 to 45 in good health. V gene TRBV15 combines with J gene TRBJ2-2; tentatively, D is TRBD2 (8 bases). The CDR3 sequence is CATSSPSDGGDRYTGELFF. DNA of the CDR3: TGTGCCACCAGCAGCCCTTCCGACGGGGGGGACAGATACACCGGGGAGCTGTTTTTT.